What follows are 10 T cell receptor beta chains derived from one specimen sequenced in a study of T cell responses to AZD1222 COVID-19 vaccine. The assay was immunoSEQ multiplex PCR, and TCRdb's table has in-frame clones only and misses some. The sample holds 110,000 to 150,000 clones; 70% to 90% are singletons and the top ten take approximately 3%. The sample was peripheral blood, taken 28 days after the second AZD1222 dose. These receptor sequences come from an adult who received the AZD1222 COVID-19 vaccine.

The genes are TRBV7-2 and TRBJ1-5; TRBD1 matches 7 bases. CDR1 and CDR2 from the germline V gene are SGHTA and FQGNSA. Trimming cost V 5 bases and J 9 bases; bases outside gene matches: 13. The CDR3 is 15 amino acids. CDR3 DNA: TGTGCCAGCAGCCCCAGACAGGGTACAATTTGGCCCCAGCATTTT. Protein sequence: CASSPRQGTIWPQHF.

The genes are TRBV5-1 and TRBJ1-2; D gene ambiguous. The CDR3 consists of 16 residues. V was cut by 3 bases and J by 3 bases, with 18 bases left in between. Looked up from germline, CDR1 is SGHRS and CDR2 is YFSETQ. The CDR3 sequence: CASSSEAVTMDYGYTF. The DNA of the CDR3 is TGCGCCAGCAGCTCTGAAGCAGTTACGATGGACTATGGCTACACCTTC.

V usage is TRBV5-1 and J usage is TRBJ2-7; D call uncertain. This CDR3 has 17 amino acids. Germline assignment: CDR1 SGHRS and CDR2 YFSETQ. The V end lost 3 bases, the J end lost 1 base, and 20 bases lay between the germline ends. CDR3 sequence (DNA): TGCGCCAGCAGCTCCGATATCACCCCGGGCGAGTCCTACGAGCAGTACTTC. This translates into CASSSDITPGESYEQYF.

J is TRBJ1-4 and V is TRBV19; D is uncertain. CDR1 LNHDA and CDR2 SQIVND come from the germline V gene (reference sequence). This CDR3 has 11 residues. The V gene lost 6 bases and the J gene lost 7 bases, with 6 bases spanning the gap. DNA for the CDR3: TGTGCCAGTAGCCCCAGTGAAAAACTGTTTTTT. Translation gives CASSPSEKLFF.

The chain is built from TRBV5-3 and TRBJ1-2, with 8 bases fitting TRBD1. TRBV5-3 is marked as an open reading frame, function uncertain. The CDR3 is 14 residues long. V was clipped by 0 bases and J by 6 bases; unmatched bases: 4. CDR3 sequence reads: CARSLVQGEHGYTF. CDR3 DNA sequence: TGTGCCAGAAGCTTGGTACAGGGGGAACATGGCTACACCTTC.

The genes are TRBV18 and TRBJ1-2; D is unresolved. The CDR3 contains 14 residues. Trimming cost V 6 bases and J 0 bases, with 11 bases left between them. Germline values: CDR1 KGHSH, CDR2 LQKENI. The chain's CDR3 is CASSTRETNYGYTF. The CDR3 DNA follows: TGTGCCAGCTCGACAAGGGAAACTAACTATGGCTACACCTTC.

The genes are TRBV12-3 or TRBV12-4 and TRBJ1-5, with a weak D call TRBD1 (6 bases). CDR3 length: 13 amino acids. Deletions cut 8 bases from V and 7 bases from J, with 15 bases between. CDR3 DNA sequence: TGTGCCAGCGGTCTCGGGGGCGAGCAGCCCCAGCATTTT. Translated: CASGLGGEQPQHF.

The gene calls are TRBV5-1 and TRBJ2-2; 7 nucleotides match TRBD1. V lost 0 bases and J lost 2; bases outside the gene matches: 4. The CDR3 is made up of 16 amino acids. CDR1 is SGHRS, CDR2 YFSETQ, per germline. The CDR3, as DNA: TGCGCCAGCAGCTTGGGGGGGACAGATAACACCGGGGAGCTGTTTTTT. Residues: CASSLGGTDNTGELFF.

V and J are TRBV28 and TRBJ2-5; D gene uncertain. This CDR3 has 12 amino acids. Germline CDR1 is MDHEN and CDR2 is SYDVKM. Trimming cost V 5 bases and J 3 bases, with 7 bases left between them. The CDR3 sequence: CASSLRKETQYF. The DNA for the CDR3 is TGTGCCAGCAGTCTCAGAAAAGAGACCCAGTACTTC. Supplemented by reference TRBV28 and TRBJ2-5, the full variable domain reads DVKVTQSSRYLVKRTGEKVFLECVQDMDHENMFWYRQDPGLGLRLIYFSYDVKMKEKGDIPEGYSVSREKKERFSLILESASTNQTSMYLCASSLRKETQYFGPGTRLLVL.

The gene calls are TRBV5-1 and TRBJ2-7; D assignment may be TRBD1 or TRBD2 (5 bases each). The V and J ends lost 2 bases and 3 bases respectively, with 15 bases between them. Germline V gives CDR1 SGHRS, CDR2 YFSETQ. The CDR3 consists of 15 residues. Written as DNA, the CDR3 is TGCGCCAGCAGCTTCCTAGGGACGAGAGACTACGAGCAGTACTTC. This translates into CASSFLGTRDYEQYF.